Listed here are 8 T cell receptor beta chains from one sample, sequenced in a study of T-cell memory formation after mild COVID-19 (dated by TCRdb to about 2021). Libraries were prepared through 5' RACE. Sequencing relied on an Illumina NovaSeq 6000. The raw public data were reprocessed by TCRdb itself: fastp quality trimming at Q25, MiXCR clonotype calling, in-frame beta chains only. Rows are unified per CDR3 protein, each entry keeping the most common DNA and genes. This sample lists about 430,000 distinct CDR3 sequences; about 20% were detected once. Of the sample, around a fifth is held by the ten largest clones. The sequencing sample was made of PBMCs or a T cell subset sorted from them (not recorded which). All receptors derive from a man aged 18 to 29 who had mild COVID-19 (a few samples of this study predate the infection). The sample titles of this study are shuffled in the database, so cell type and time point are left out; the donor was told from shared clones.

The chain recombines TRBV24-1 with TRBJ2-3; the D gene is possibly TRBD1 (6 bases). Germline lookup yields CDR1 KGHDR and CDR2 SFDVKD. The CDR3 runs 13 residues. The V and J ends lost 5 bases and 3 bases respectively, with 8 bases between them. This CDR3 reads CATSGGGTDTQYF. CDR3 DNA: TGTGCCACCAGTGGAGGGGGAACAGATACGCAGTATTTT.

This clonotype was seen a handful of times. The V call is TRBV5-1, the J call TRBJ1-2, with D maybe TRBD1 (6 bases). CDR3 length: 14 residues. With 2 bases removed from V and 6 bases from J, the gap between germline ends came to 14 bases. Germline V gives CDR1 SGHRS, CDR2 YFSETQ. The CDR3, as DNA: TGCGCCAGCAGCTTAATCTCAGGGGATCATGGCTACACCTTC. Translation gives CASSLISGDHGYTF.

The rearrangement joins TRBV7-9 to TRBJ1-1; 8 nucleotides match TRBD1. The germline V gene has CDR1 SEHNR and CDR2 FQNEAQ (reference sequence). The CDR3 consists of 11 residues. Unmatched junction bases numbered 4, after V lost 5 bases and J lost 11 bases. The CDR3 nucleotides are TGTGCCAGCAGCACGGACAGGGACGCTTTCTTT. It is translated as CASSTDRDAFF.

This clonotype was seen a few times. This rearrangement joins TRBV7-3 to TRBJ2-2; 9 nucleotides agree with TRBD1. The CDR3 contains 16 residues. The V and J ends lost 5 bases and 4 bases, in that order; junction bases with no gene match: 8. In germline, CDR1 is SGHTA, CDR2 FQGTGA. The CDR3 DNA reads as TGTGCCAGCAGCGCACAGGGGGCGCGTATCACCGGGGAGCTGTTTTTT. Protein sequence: CASSAQGARITGELFF.

This clonotype was detected only once. J is TRBJ2-5 and V is TRBV20-1, with D hard to call. This CDR3 contains 15 residues. Per germline, CDR1 DFQATT and CDR2 SNEGSKA (reference sequence). The ends were cut back, 0 bases at V and 1 base at J, with 12 bases in the middle. The CDR3: CSARDPADVQETQYF. In DNA form, the CDR3 reads TGCAGTGCTAGAGATCCGGCCGACGTCCAAGAGACCCAGTACTTC.

This clonotype was recorded at least ten times. The chain couples TRBV4-1 to TRBJ2-3; D gene unclear. The CDR3 consists of 14 residues. Trimming took off 1 base at V and 4 bases at J, with 9 bases between the two ends. The germline V gene has CDR1 MGHRA and CDR2 YSYEKL. CDR3: CASSQGPESDTQYF. CDR3 bases: TGCGCCAGCAGCCAAGGTCCAGAATCAGATACGCAGTATTTT.

This clonotype has a handful of counts. This chain links TRBV5-1 with TRBJ2-1; TRBD2 matches at 8 bases. V shed 2 bases and J 8 bases; nucleotides not matched to a gene: 6. The germline V gene encodes CDR1 SGHRS and CDR2 YFSETQ. The CDR3 sequence is 14 residues long. Here the CDR3 reads CASSFGGGFYEQFF. In DNA form, the CDR3 reads TGCGCCAGCAGCTTTGGCGGGGGGTTTTATGAGCAGTTCTTC.

This clonotype has only a few counts. The rearrangement uses TRBV3-1 and TRBJ2-5; TRBD2 is a possible D gene (6 bases). The V gene lost 7 bases and the J gene lost 3 bases, with 9 bases spanning the gap. CDR3 length: 12 amino acids. The germline CDR1 and CDR2 sequences are LGHDT and YNNKEL (reference sequence). CDR3 nucleotide sequence: TGTGCCAGCACGAGGAGGGAAGAGACCCAGTACTTC. Its protein is CASTRREETQYF.